The clone carrying this T cell receptor (beta chain) occurred a few times. The source material, RNA transcripts, was used to amplify TCR beta CDR3 regions. Initially, a first-round RT-PCR of the TCR CDR3 employed the HTBI primer set. TCRdb passed the multiplex PCR reads through MiXCR, listing each CDR3 protein once. The sample yields more than 300,000 distinct CDR3 sequences, approximately 17% seen once. The data are from a study of T cells in Graves' hyperthyroidism and ophthalmopathy. The CDR3 contains 13 residues. V lost 3 bases and J 3 bases, leaving 8 bases between the germline ends. Germline V gives CDR1 MNHNS, CDR2 SASEGT.

V gene TRBV6-1 combines with J gene TRBJ1-1; D ambiguous. The sequenced material came from blood. This sequence was found in a young man with Graves' ophthalmopathy. The CDR3 DNA follows: TGTGCCAGCAGTGACAGGTTGGACACTGAAGCTTTCTTT. It translates to CASSDRLDTEAFF.